This T cell receptor beta chain was retrieved from a study of immune evolution from preneoplasia to lung adenocarcinoma. Only in-frame clones appear in the TCRdb table, and some are missing; sequencing was by immunoSEQ multiplex PCR. The sample includes roughly 5,000 clones, less than 85% seen only once; the top ten take roughly 3.5%. The germline CDR1 and CDR2 sequences are SQVTM and ANQGSEA. The length of the CDR3 is 14 residues. Trimming cost V 2 bases and J 4 bases, with 14 bases left between them. Sequencing was performed on FFPE minimally invasive lung adenocarcinoma tissue. The TCR comes from a person aged 55-80 years with lung adenocarcinoma. This sequence joins TRBV29-1 and TRBJ1-2, with no clear D. CDR3 sequence reads: CSVEIDTAIYGYTF. The CDR3 DNA reads TGCAGCGTTGAAATTGATACAGCCATCTATGGCTACACCTTC.